Included here is one TCR beta chain sequence, with context. Its antigen is unidentified. This record belongs to a study of CD8 T cells in Susac syndrome. Study outcomes and limitations: As the study acknowledged, the number of individuals in its TCR sequencing and HLA analysis was relatively small.

Peripheral blood CD8+ and CD4+ T cells were profiled by TCR beta sequencing. The multiple sclerosis controls were treatment-naive patients affected by stable or active relapsing-remitting disease. About 0.45 to 1 ug RNA was reverse transcribed with random hexamers. The TCR beta CDR3 was amplified by immunoSEQ multiplex PCR across 54 Vbeta, 13 Jbeta. TCRdb passed the immunoSEQ multiplex PCR reads through MiXCR, listing each CDR3 protein once. Of some 200,000 distinct CDR3 sequences listed, more than 90% are singletons. Sequenced sample: CD4+ T cells from PBMCs. This TCR derives from a human donor with multiple sclerosis.

The CDR3 nucleotides read TGTGCCAGCAGCTTGGGCTGGGGAGGGGAGACCCAGTACTTC. Protein sequence: CASSLGWGGETQYF. The chain has TRBV5-4 and TRBJ2-5; the match to TRBD2 covers 7 bases. J was trimmed by 5 bases and V by 0 bases; bases with no gene match: 4. This CDR3 has 14 amino acids. Germline V gives CDR1 SGHNT, CDR2 YYREEE (reference sequence).